These T cell receptor beta chains were read from a single sample in a study of T cells in Graves' hyperthyroidism and ophthalmopathy. Each CDR3 protein is one row after TCRdb ran MiXCR on the multiplex PCR reads. Among about 840,000 distinct CDR3 sequences listed, roughly 37% were seen once. Sequenced material: blood. Every receptor here comes from a man aged 18 to 30 with Graves' hyperthyroidism. The CDR3 runs from the conserved cysteine through the conserved F or W. The D gene is left open where the match is weak. Rows give clone size only sometimes, using once, few, many, or a class for an expanded clone.

cdr3_aa: CASSRYGSPLHF
cdr3_nt: TGTGCCAGCTCGCGATATGGTTCACCCCTCCACTTT
j_call: TRBJ1-6
v_call: TRBV3-1
d_call: -
clone_size: few

cdr3_aa: CASSFVGEYGYTF
cdr3_nt: TGTGCCAGCAGTTTTGTAGGGGAATATGGCTACACCTTC
j_call: TRBJ1-2
v_call: TRBV12-3/TRBV12-4
d_call: -
clone_size: few

cdr3_aa: CSQGYSNTEAFF
cdr3_nt: TGCAGCCAAGGATACTCGAACACTGAAGCTTTCTTT
j_call: TRBJ1-1
v_call: TRBV29-1
d_call: -
clone_size: -

cdr3_aa: CASSLAGGPPEQYF
cdr3_nt: TGTGCCAGCAGCTTAGCGGGAGGCCCCCCCGAGCAGTACTTC
j_call: TRBJ2-7
v_call: TRBV7-2
d_call: -
clone_size: few

cdr3_aa: CASIEEGANYGYTF
cdr3_nt: TGCGCCAGCATCGAAGAGGGAGCTAACTATGGCTACACCTTC
j_call: TRBJ1-2
v_call: TRBV10-2
d_call: -
clone_size: many

cdr3_aa: CASSIGGSETQYF
cdr3_nt: TGTGCCAGTAGTATAGGGGGATCGGAGACCCAGTACTTC
j_call: TRBJ2-5
v_call: TRBV19
d_call: -
clone_size: -

cdr3_aa: CASGEGSPYEQYF
cdr3_nt: TGTGCCAGCGGTGAGGGAAGCCCCTACGAGCAGTACTTC
j_call: TRBJ2-7
v_call: TRBV2
d_call: -
clone_size: -

cdr3_aa: CSVKGASPGANVLTF
cdr3_nt: TGCAGCGTCAAGGGGGCGTCTCCTGGGGCCAACGTCCTGACTTTC
j_call: TRBJ2-6
v_call: TRBV29-1
d_call: TRBD1
clone_size: many

cdr3_aa: CSARLGYGQPQHF
cdr3_nt: TGCAGTGCTAGGTTGGGATACGGTCAGCCCCAGCATTTT
j_call: TRBJ1-5
v_call: TRBV20-1
d_call: -
clone_size: many

cdr3_aa: CASSSSISQTGTTKNTEAFF
cdr3_nt: TGTGCCAGCTCATCAAGTATTAGTCAGACAGGGACCACCAAGAACACTGAAGCTTTCTTT
j_call: TRBJ1-1
v_call: TRBV12-3/TRBV12-4
d_call: TRBD1
clone_size: -

cdr3_aa: CAISELGKANTGELFF
cdr3_nt: TGTGCCATCAGTGAGTTGGGGAAAGCGAACACCGGGGAGCTGTTTTTT
j_call: TRBJ2-2
v_call: TRBV10-3
d_call: -
clone_size: many

cdr3_aa: CASSDGPSRDYGYTF
cdr3_nt: TGTGCCAGCAGCGACGGACCCTCACGGGACTATGGCTACACCTTC
j_call: TRBJ1-2
v_call: TRBV5-5
d_call: -
clone_size: -

cdr3_aa: CASSGRGGGNQPLHF
cdr3_nt: TGTGCCAGCAGTGGCAGGGGAGGCGGTAATCAACCCCTCCACTTT
j_call: TRBJ1-6
v_call: TRBV2
d_call: -
clone_size: many

cdr3_aa: CAALRTGNTEAFF
cdr3_nt: TGTGCCGCCCTCAGGACGGGAAACACTGAAGCTTTCTTT
j_call: TRBJ1-1
v_call: TRBV7-6
d_call: -
clone_size: once

cdr3_aa: CASSLLGGEGTGELFF
cdr3_nt: TGTGCCAGCAGCTTACTCGGGGGAGAAGGAACCGGGGAGCTGTTTTTT
j_call: TRBJ2-2
v_call: TRBV7-3
d_call: -
clone_size: -

cdr3_aa: CASSPGWGETQYF
cdr3_nt: TGTGCCAGCAGCCCGGGGTGGGGGGAGACCCAGTACTTC
j_call: TRBJ2-5
v_call: TRBV11-2
d_call: -
clone_size: -

cdr3_aa: CASSVGTLGTEAFF
cdr3_nt: TGTGCCAGCAGCGTAGGGACCCTGGGTACTGAAGCTTTCTTT
j_call: TRBJ1-1
v_call: TRBV9
d_call: -
clone_size: -

cdr3_aa: CSASPTGYSYEQYF
cdr3_nt: TGCAGTGCTAGTCCGACAGGGTACTCCTACGAGCAGTATTTC
j_call: TRBJ2-7
v_call: TRBV20-1
d_call: TRBD1
clone_size: -

cdr3_aa: CASSAHPSSLNTGELFF
cdr3_nt: TGTGCCAGCAGCGCCCACCCGAGTAGTTTGAACACCGGGGAGCTGTTTTTT
j_call: TRBJ2-2
v_call: TRBV7-9
d_call: -
clone_size: -

cdr3_aa: CASSLLLQDRGETQYF
cdr3_nt: TGCGCCAGCAGCCTTCTCCTACAAGACAGGGGGGAGACCCAGTACTTC
j_call: TRBJ2-5
v_call: TRBV5-1
d_call: TRBD1
clone_size: few

cdr3_aa: CSARTGGLGTEAFF
cdr3_nt: TGCAGTGCTAGGACAGGGGGTTTGGGCACTGAAGCTTTCTTT
j_call: TRBJ1-1
v_call: TRBV20-1
d_call: TRBD1
clone_size: few

cdr3_aa: CASSRGQGGGLFF
cdr3_nt: TGTGCCAGCAGCCGGGGACAGGGGGGAGGACTGTTTTTT
j_call: TRBJ1-4
v_call: TRBV2
d_call: TRBD1
clone_size: -

cdr3_aa: CASSLLQGAGSNQPQHF
cdr3_nt: TGTGCCAGTAGTCTCCTACAGGGGGCTGGGAGCAATCAGCCCCAGCATTTT
j_call: TRBJ1-5
v_call: TRBV19
d_call: TRBD1
clone_size: -

cdr3_aa: CSVLMAGQGQDTQYF
cdr3_nt: TGCAGCGTTTTAATGGCGGGACAGGGGCAAGATACGCAGTATTTT
j_call: TRBJ2-3
v_call: TRBV29-1
d_call: TRBD1
clone_size: -

cdr3_aa: CSASGGARGGSPLHF
cdr3_nt: TGCAGTGCTAGTGGGGGGGCGCGGGGTGGCTCACCCCTCCACTTT
j_call: TRBJ1-6
v_call: TRBV20-1
d_call: -
clone_size: -

cdr3_aa: CASTPRTGDEAFF
cdr3_nt: TGTGCCAGCACCCCGAGAACAGGGGATGAAGCTTTCTTT
j_call: TRBJ1-1
v_call: TRBV12-3/TRBV12-4
d_call: TRBD1
clone_size: few

cdr3_aa: CSVGGQQQETQYF
cdr3_nt: TGCAGCGTTGGGGGACAGCAACAAGAGACCCAGTACTTC
j_call: TRBJ2-5
v_call: TRBV29-1
d_call: TRBD1
clone_size: many

cdr3_aa: CASSPWDRGGDYGYTF
cdr3_nt: TGTGCCAGCAGTCCGTGGGACAGGGGTGGGGACTATGGCTACACCTTC
j_call: TRBJ1-2
v_call: TRBV6-6
d_call: TRBD1
clone_size: -

cdr3_aa: CASSRIGPSYGGYTF
cdr3_nt: TGTGCCAGCAGTAGAATCGGACCCTCCTATGGGGGCTACACCTTC
j_call: TRBJ1-2
v_call: TRBV2
d_call: -
clone_size: -

cdr3_aa: CASTRGQSNTGELFF
cdr3_nt: TGTGCCAGTACCCGAGGCCAATCGAACACCGGGGAGCTGTTTTTT
j_call: TRBJ2-2
v_call: TRBV19
d_call: -
clone_size: -

cdr3_aa: CASTSDRPARQPQHF
cdr3_nt: TGTGCCAGCACCTCAGACAGACCTGCGAGGCAGCCCCAGCATTTT
j_call: TRBJ1-5
v_call: TRBV6-1
d_call: -
clone_size: -

cdr3_aa: CARPDGSNQPQHF
cdr3_nt: TGTGCTAGACCAGACGGGAGCAATCAGCCCCAGCATTTT
j_call: TRBJ1-5
v_call: TRBV19
d_call: -
clone_size: -

cdr3_aa: CASSPRGGGRDLSTEAFF
cdr3_nt: TGTGCCAGTAGTCCCCGCGGGGGGGGCAGGGATTTGAGCACTGAAGCTTTCTTT
j_call: TRBJ1-1
v_call: TRBV19
d_call: -
clone_size: few

cdr3_aa: CASSLDMGPTPQHF
cdr3_nt: TGTGCCAGCAGCTTAGATATGGGTCCAACGCCCCAGCATTTT
j_call: TRBJ1-5
v_call: TRBV7-2
d_call: -
clone_size: many

cdr3_aa: CASSFSLGGSKSYEQYF
cdr3_nt: TGTGCCAGCAGTTTTAGCCTCGGCGGGAGCAAATCCTACGAGCAGTACTTC
j_call: TRBJ2-7
v_call: TRBV12-3/TRBV12-4
d_call: TRBD2
clone_size: -

cdr3_aa: CASSVGQAEAFF
cdr3_nt: TGTGCCAGCAGCGTGGGGCAGGCTGAAGCTTTCTTT
j_call: TRBJ1-1
v_call: TRBV9
d_call: -
clone_size: many

cdr3_aa: CASSIERTGVPQPQHF
cdr3_nt: TGTGCCAGTAGTATAGAGCGGACAGGGGTTCCTCAGCCCCAGCATTTT
j_call: TRBJ1-5
v_call: TRBV19
d_call: TRBD1
clone_size: many

cdr3_aa: CASRLGVARETQYF
cdr3_nt: TGTGCCAGCAGGCTCGGAGTAGCGCGGGAGACCCAGTACTTC
j_call: TRBJ2-5
v_call: TRBV7-8
d_call: -
clone_size: few

cdr3_aa: CASSPDWSPTGELFF
cdr3_nt: TGTGCCAGCAGCCCTGATTGGAGCCCCACCGGGGAGCTGTTTTTT
j_call: TRBJ2-2
v_call: TRBV7-9
d_call: -
clone_size: -

cdr3_aa: CASSFGHLSIYEQYF
cdr3_nt: TGTGCCAGCAGCTTCGGACACCTATCGATCTACGAGCAGTACTTC
j_call: TRBJ2-7
v_call: TRBV7-9
d_call: -
clone_size: -

cdr3_aa: CASRDRFYEQYF
cdr3_nt: TGTGCCAGCCGGGACAGGTTCTACGAGCAGTACTTC
j_call: TRBJ2-7
v_call: TRBV10-3
d_call: TRBD1
clone_size: many

cdr3_aa: CASSETPSGNQPQHF
cdr3_nt: TGTGCCAGCAGCGAGACCCCTTCGGGCAATCAGCCCCAGCATTTT
j_call: TRBJ1-5
v_call: TRBV9
d_call: -
clone_size: few

cdr3_aa: CASSGGPRQETQYF
cdr3_nt: TGTGCCAGTAGTGGGGGGCCGCGGCAAGAGACCCAGTACTTC
j_call: TRBJ2-5
v_call: TRBV19
d_call: -
clone_size: -

cdr3_aa: CASSSGRTFYGYTF
cdr3_nt: TGCGCCAGCAGCTCGGGACGGACCTTCTATGGCTACACCTTC
j_call: TRBJ1-2
v_call: TRBV5-1
d_call: -
clone_size: -

cdr3_aa: CSAEAGRYEQYF
cdr3_nt: TGCAGTGCCGAGGCAGGGAGATACGAGCAGTACTTC
j_call: TRBJ2-7
v_call: TRBV20-1
d_call: -
clone_size: -

cdr3_aa: CASSLAVGAGTEAFF
cdr3_nt: TGTGCCAGCAGCTTAGCGGTGGGCGCGGGCACTGAAGCTTTCTTT
j_call: TRBJ1-1
v_call: TRBV11-2
d_call: -
clone_size: few

cdr3_aa: CSQLAIVEETQYF
cdr3_nt: TGCAGCCAGCTTGCAATAGTAGAAGAGACCCAGTACTTC
j_call: TRBJ2-5
v_call: TRBV20-1
d_call: -
clone_size: many

cdr3_aa: CATGRPARDRENNQPQHF
cdr3_nt: TGTGCCACCGGCAGACCCGCCCGGGACAGGGAAAACAATCAGCCCCAGCATTTT
j_call: TRBJ1-5
v_call: TRBV15
d_call: TRBD1
clone_size: -

cdr3_aa: CASSTGTVYEQYF
cdr3_nt: TGTGCCAGCAGCACCGGGACAGTCTACGAGCAGTACTTC
j_call: TRBJ2-7
v_call: TRBV9
d_call: TRBD1
clone_size: many

cdr3_aa: CASSQHELEGTEAFF
cdr3_nt: TGCGCCAGCAGCCAGCATGAGCTGGAGGGGACTGAAGCTTTCTTT
j_call: TRBJ1-1
v_call: TRBV7-9
d_call: -
clone_size: few

cdr3_aa: CATGGYAGGDEKLFF
cdr3_nt: TGTGCCACGGGGGGATACGCCGGAGGGGATGAAAAACTGTTTTTT
j_call: TRBJ1-4
v_call: TRBV10-3
d_call: -
clone_size: many

cdr3_aa: CASAYVGYGYTF
cdr3_nt: TGTGCCAGCGCGTATGTCGGCTATGGCTACACCTTC
j_call: TRBJ1-2
v_call: TRBV6-1
d_call: -
clone_size: few

cdr3_aa: CASGSIPGTDSYEQYF
cdr3_nt: TGTGCCAGCGGCTCAATCCCCGGGACAGACTCCTACGAGCAGTACTTC
j_call: TRBJ2-7
v_call: TRBV7-8
d_call: TRBD1
clone_size: -

cdr3_aa: CASSQETGANEKLFF
cdr3_nt: TGTGCCAGCAGCCAAGAGACAGGCGCTAATGAAAAACTGTTTTTT
j_call: TRBJ1-4
v_call: TRBV14
d_call: -
clone_size: few

cdr3_aa: CSVEVDGKLFF
cdr3_nt: TGCAGCGTTGAGGTTGATGGAAAACTGTTTTTT
j_call: TRBJ1-4
v_call: TRBV29-1
d_call: -
clone_size: many

cdr3_aa: CASSGTGDVGGYTF
cdr3_nt: TGTGCCAGCAGCGGGACAGGGGACGTCGGGGGCTACACCTTC
j_call: TRBJ1-2
v_call: TRBV11-2
d_call: TRBD1
clone_size: -

cdr3_aa: CASSATDGTNSPLHF
cdr3_nt: TGTGCCAGCAGTGCTACGGACGGGACTAATTCACCCCTCCACTTT
j_call: TRBJ1-6
v_call: TRBV25-1
d_call: -
clone_size: -